This T cell receptor beta chain stems from a study of spatial heterogeneity in lung cancer. Each TCR cDNA molecule carried a unique molecular identifier. MiXCR was run by TCRdb on the 5' RACE reads, yielding one entry per CDR3 protein. The repertoire consists of under 30,000 distinct CDR3 sequences, with about 4.7% occurring once and the leading ten covering around 5.5%. As for time point: sample taken at primary tumor resection. V shed 7 bases, J shed 4 bases, and the junction held 9 bases outside the gene matches. The CDR3 totals 14 residues. This clonotype was counted ten times or more. The specimen was PBMCs, collected at surgery. The chain is built from TRBV12-3 or TRBV12-4 and TRBJ2-5; TRBD1 matches at 7 bases. The clonotype comes from a male donor with early-stage non-small cell lung cancer. CDR3 amino acids: CASTQSTGAETQYF. CDR3 bases: TGTGCCAGCACCCAGAGTACAGGGGCAGAGACCCAGTACTTC.